One sample yielded the 30 T cell receptor beta chains listed below, sequenced in a study of blood T cell repertoires in COVID-19. The repertoire was sequenced with immunoSEQ multiplex PCR; TCRdb's copy has only in-frame clones and lacks some. The sample carries about 190,000 clones, 78% recorded once. The sequencing sample was made of PBMCs or T cells enriched from blood (not recorded which). Receptors originate from a woman aged 50 to 60 who had recovered from COVID-19.

This clone was counted only a few times. Other DNA sequences in this specimen translate into the identical CDR3. The J gene is TRBJ1-3, the V gene TRBV12-3 or TRBV12-4; D unresolved. Trimming took off 6 bases at V and 0 bases at J, with 6 bases between the two ends. There are 13 residues in the CDR3. CDR3: CASSLSSGNTIYF. The CDR3, as DNA: TGTGCCAGCAGCCTCAGCTCTGGAAACACCATATATTTT.

This rearrangement joins TRBV27 to TRBJ2-7, with 8 bases identical to TRBD1. The V gene end was trimmed by 5 bases and the J gene end by 6 bases; junction bases not matched to a gene: 12. Germline loops: CDR1 MNHEY, CDR2 SMNVEV (reference sequence). This CDR3 comprises 15 residues. CDR3: CASSRNGQGVSEQYF. CDR3 sequence (DNA): TGTGCCAGCAGTCGAAACGGACAGGGAGTGTCCGAGCAGTACTTC.

J is TRBJ2-5 and V is TRBV4-1; TRBD2 is a possible D gene (5 bases). The length of the CDR3 is 16 residues. Germline V gene data show CDR1 as MGHRA and CDR2 as YSYEKL. Between the trimmed V and J ends, which lost 0 bases and 1 base, there was a span of 12 bases. The DNA of the CDR3 is TGCGCCAGCAGCCAAGACGCCCAGGCGGGCCAAGAGACCCAGTACTTC. Translating it yields CASSQDAQAGQETQYF.

The CDR3 nucleotides read TGTGCCAGCGGGGGGGGGACAAGACAGCCCCAGCATTTT. Translating it yields CASGGGTRQPQHF. The chain links TRBV6-5 to TRBJ1-5; perhaps TRBD1 as D (6 bases). Trimming stripped 8 bases from V and 7 bases from J, with 15 bases between. Germline assignment: CDR1 MNHEY and CDR2 SVGAGI. The CDR3 has 13 amino acids.

The chain links TRBV6-5 to TRBJ1-2; 8 bases match TRBD1. Germline V gives CDR1 MNHEY, CDR2 SVGAGI. The V gene end was trimmed by 6 bases and the J gene end by 7 bases; junction bases not matched to a gene: 10. There are 14 residues in the CDR3. This chain's CDR3 is CASSPVGQGFGYTF. CDR3 coding DNA: TGTGCCAGCAGCCCCGTCGGACAGGGCTTTGGCTACACCTTC.

This chain uses TRBV19 with TRBJ1-5; D gene ambiguous. The CDR3 is made up of 14 amino acids. The germline V gene encodes CDR1 LNHDA and CDR2 SQIVND (reference sequence). V was shortened by 4 bases and J by 4 bases, with 11 bases between the two germline ends. This chain's CDR3 is CASSTSSGNQPQHF. CDR3 nucleotides: TGTGCCAGTAGTACCTCCTCGGGGAATCAGCCCCAGCATTTT. The variable domain in full, completed from reference TRBV19 and TRBJ1-5, reads DGGITQSPKYLFRKEGQNVTLSCEQNLNHDAMYWYRQDPGQGLRLIYYSQIVNDFQKGDIAEGYSVSREKKESFPLTVTSAQKNPTAFYLCASSTSSGNQPQHFGDGTRLSIL.

The CDR3 region is CAISPGTSTDTQYF. CDR3 bases: TGTGCCATCAGCCCTGGGACAAGCACAGATACGCAGTATTTT. This chain connects TRBV10-3 to TRBJ2-3; the D gene is possibly TRBD1 (6 bases). The germline V gene encodes CDR1 ENHRY and CDR2 SYGVKD. This CDR3 has 14 residues. The V and J ends lost 6 bases and 0 bases respectively, with 10 bases between them.

CDR3 sequence: CASSQVTDTQYF. CDR3 DNA: TGTGCCAGCAGCCAGGTGACAGATACGCAGTATTTT. The chain recombines TRBV7-9 with TRBJ2-3; no clear D. This CDR3 comprises 12 residues. CDR1 is SEHNR, CDR2 FQNEAQ, per germline (reference sequence). Trimming removed 5 bases from V and 3 bases from J, with 6 bases in between. The full variable domain, rest sourced from reference TRBV7-9 and TRBJ2-3, is DTGVSQNPRHKITKRGQNVTFRCDPISEHNRLYWYRQTLGQGPEFLTYFQNEAQLEKSRLLSDRFSAERPKGSFSTLEIQRTEQGDSAMYLCASSQVTDTQYFGPGTRLTVL.

The CDR3 nucleotides read TGTGCCAGCAGTCTCAGAGGACAGGGGGGCAATCAGCCCCAGCATTTT. Protein: CASSLRGQGGNQPQHF. V gene TRBV27 combines with J gene TRBJ1-5, with TRBD1 matching 10 bases. Germline lookup yields CDR1 MNHEY and CDR2 SMNVEV (reference sequence). V lost 5 bases, J lost 2 bases, and 6 bases stayed unmatched. This CDR3 is 16 amino acids long.

CDR3 DNA sequence: TGTGCCAGCAGCAAGATGGGACAGGGAGATGAAAAACTGTTTTTT. Translating gives CASSKMGQGDEKLFF. This rearrangement joins TRBV7-9 to TRBJ1-4; 9 bases are shared with TRBD1. Germline lookup yields CDR1 SEHNR and CDR2 FQNEAQ (reference sequence). J was trimmed by 6 bases and V by 5 bases; bases with no gene match: 7. The CDR3 has 15 amino acids.

The chain employs TRBV5-5 and TRBJ1-1; D may be TRBD1 (6 bases). Germline V gives CDR1 SGHKS, CDR2 YYEKEE (reference sequence). The CDR3 runs to 13 residues. V lost 2 bases, J lost 3 bases, and 8 bases lay in between. CDR3 DNA sequence: TGTGCCAGCAGCTTTAAGGGGGACACTGAAGCTTTCTTT. Amino acids: CASSFKGDTEAFF.

This clone was seen more than once but under ten times. V gene TRBV11-1 combines with J gene TRBJ2-1, with a possible D match to TRBD2 (6 bases). This CDR3 comprises 12 residues. V was trimmed by 6 bases and J by 9 bases, leaving 12 bases between them. Germline V CDR1 and CDR2: SGHAT, FQDESV (reference sequence). The DNA of the CDR3 is TGTGCCAGCAGGGGGCTAGCGTCTGAGCAGTTCTTC. This sequence encodes CASRGLASEQFF. Full variable domain (remainder filled in from reference TRBV11-1 and TRBJ2-1): EAEVAQSPRYKITEKSQAVAFWCDPISGHATLYWYRQILGQGPELLVQFQDESVVDDSQLPKDRFSAERLKGVDSTLKIQPAELGDSAMYLCASRGLASEQFFGPGTRLTVL.

J is TRBJ1-4 and V is TRBV28; no definite D call. From germline, CDR1 is MDHEN and CDR2 SYDVKM. Trimming removed 4 bases at V and 2 bases at J, with 8 bases between. The CDR3 loop spans 14 amino acids. CDR3 amino acids: CASSSTRTNEKLFF. The CDR3 DNA follows: TGTGCCAGCAGTTCAACACGTACTAATGAAAAACTGTTTTTT. Full variable domain (outside the CDR3, taken from reference TRBV28 and TRBJ1-4): DVKVTQSSRYLVKRTGEKVFLECVQDMDHENMFWYRQDPGLGLRLIYFSYDVKMKEKGDIPEGYSVSREKKERFSLILESASTNQTSMYLCASSSTRTNEKLFFGSGTQLSVL.

For this clone: Other DNA sequences from this sample encode an identical CDR3 as well. This chain links TRBV29-1 with TRBJ2-1; the D gene is possibly TRBD2 (6 bases). CDR1 SQVTM and CDR2 ANQGSEA come from the germline V gene. V gave up 7 bases and J gave up 1 base, with 11 bases separating them. The CDR3 is 13 amino acids. CDR3 residues: CSGGGFSYNEQFF. CDR3 DNA sequence: TGCAGCGGTGGGGGGTTTTCCTACAATGAGCAGTTCTTC.

The gene calls are TRBV19 and TRBJ1-1; 7 nucleotides align to TRBD1. J lost 4 bases, V lost 8 bases, and 10 bases had no gene match. The length of the CDR3 is 14 residues. Germline CDR1 is LNHDA and CDR2 is SQIVND (reference sequence). DNA of the CDR3: TGTGCCAGTTTAAAGACAGGGTCCGGCACTGAAGCTTTCTTT. Amino acid sequence: CASLKTGSGTEAFF.

The chain links TRBV7-7 to TRBJ2-5, with 8 bases identical to TRBD1. V was pared by 4 bases and J by 4 bases, with 8 bases of the junction left unmatched. There are 15 residues in the CDR3. Germline assignment: CDR1 SSHAT and CDR2 FNYEAQ (reference sequence). CDR3 residues: CASSSGGQVGETQYF. Here the CDR3 DNA reads TGTGCCAGCAGCTCCGGGGGACAGGTGGGAGAGACCCAGTACTTC.

Written as DNA, the CDR3 is TGTGCCAGCAGCCCCGGGACCGGGAGTCGCTACACCTTC. It codes for CASSPGTGSRYTF. The chain carries TRBV6-6 and TRBJ1-2, with D possibly matching TRBD1 (5 bases). Germline CDR1 reads MNHNY; CDR2 reads SVGAGI (reference sequence). The CDR3 extends over 13 amino acids. Trimming took off 6 bases at V and 9 bases at J, with 17 bases between the two ends.

The V gene is TRBV2, the J gene TRBJ2-7; TRBD2 is a possible D gene (5 bases). Germline loops: CDR1 SNHLY, CDR2 FYNNEI. This CDR3 contains 13 residues. Trimming left V 7 bases short and J 0 bases short, with 10 bases between. The CDR3 here is CASMTSGSYEQYF. The CDR3 DNA reads as TGTGCCAGCATGACGAGCGGCTCCTACGAGCAGTACTTC.

This rearrangement joins TRBV7-9 to TRBJ2-5; the match to TRBD2 covers 11 bases. The CDR3 loop spans 15 amino acids. Germline V gene sequence: CDR1 SEHNR, CDR2 FQNEAQ (reference sequence). The ends lost 7 bases at V and 3 bases at J; junction bases unmatched: 7. The CDR3: CASTLTSGSKETQYF. CDR3 DNA sequence: TGTGCCAGCACCCTCACTAGCGGGAGCAAAGAGACCCAGTACTTC.

This clone was counted a single time. The V and J genes are TRBV2 and TRBJ1-4, with D possibly being TRBD1 (5 bases). The V end was cut by 7 bases, the J end by 7 bases, with 13 bases between. Germline V gene sequence: CDR1 SNHLY, CDR2 FYNNEI. The CDR3 sequence is 13 residues long. The CDR3 here is CASNWGGSEKLFF. The CDR3 DNA is TGTGCCAGCAATTGGGGGGGGAGTGAAAAACTGTTTTTT.

V is TRBV5-1 and J is TRBJ2-3; D gene unclear. CDR3 size: 14 residues. Germline-derived CDR1 and CDR2 are SGHRS and YFSETQ. V was trimmed by 5 bases and J by 1 base, leaving 11 bases between them. This CDR3 is CASSPTPGTDTQYF. For the CDR3, the DNA is TGCGCCAGCAGTCCAACACCCGGCACAGATACGCAGTATTTT. Full variable domain (missing parts from reference TRBV5-1 and TRBJ2-3): KAGVTQTPRYLIKTRGQQVTLSCSPISGHRSVSWYQQTPGQGLQFLFEYFSETQRNKGNFPGRFSGRQFSNSRSEMNVSTLELGDSALYLCASSPTPGTDTQYFGPGTRLTVL.

The chain recombines TRBV24-1 with TRBJ1-2; tentatively, D is TRBD1 (6 bases). The CDR3 covers 13 residues. Germline V gene lookup returns CDR1 KGHDR and CDR2 SFDVKD. Trimming left V 4 bases short and J 6 bases short, with 11 bases between. In nucleotides, the CDR3 is TGTGCCACCAGTGACCTACGACAGGATGGCTACACCTTC. This translates into CATSDLRQDGYTF.

This sequence joins TRBV24-1 and TRBJ2-1, with 8 bases that match TRBD1. This CDR3 is 16 amino acids long. V lost 4 bases, J lost 0 bases, and 4 bases stayed unmatched. Germline V CDR1 and CDR2: KGHDR, SFDVKD. The CDR3, as DNA: TGTGCCACCAGTGACCGGACAGGGCTCTCCTACAATGAGCAGTTCTTC. Translation: CATSDRTGLSYNEQFF.

The J gene is TRBJ1-2, the V gene TRBV10-1; 7 bases map to TRBD1. With 6 bases clipped from V and 4 bases from J, the junction kept 8 bases outside the gene matches. Per germline, CDR1 WNHNN and CDR2 SYGVQD (reference sequence). This CDR3 contains 14 residues. The CDR3 loop is CASRTGTVTYGYTF. The CDR3 coding sequence is TGCGCCAGCAGAACCGGGACAGTCACCTATGGCTACACCTTC.

V and J are TRBV28 and TRBJ2-1, with 9 positions matching TRBD1. CDR1 and CDR2 from the germline V gene are MDHEN and SYDVKM. The CDR3 loop spans 13 amino acids. V lost 5 bases and J lost 6; bases outside the gene matches: 2. CDR3 DNA: TGTGCCAGCAGTCCGACAGGGGGCAATGAGCAGTTCTTC. Translating it yields CASSPTGGNEQFF. Using reference TRBV28 and TRBJ2-1 for the parts outside the CDR3, the full variable domain is DVKVTQSSRYLVKRTGEKVFLECVQDMDHENMFWYRQDPGLGLRLIYFSYDVKMKEKGDIPEGYSVSREKKERFSLILESASTNQTSMYLCASSPTGGNEQFFGPGTRLTVL.

This clone was seen more than once but under ten times. This sequence joins TRBV6-5 and TRBJ1-1, with D tentatively TRBD1 (6 bases). Germline CDR1 and CDR2: MNHEY and SVGAGI. The CDR3 covers 14 residues. Trimming took 5 bases from V and 5 from J, leaving 15 bases between them. The CDR3 coding sequence is TGTGCCAGCAGTACCCACAGGGTTGGGACTGAAGCTTTCTTT. Translating it yields CASSTHRVGTEAFF.

In this sample, this clone turned up once. The chain is built from TRBV7-9 and TRBJ1-5; 7 nucleotides line up with TRBD1. The CDR3 sequence is 15 residues long. Germline CDR1 reads SEHNR; CDR2 reads FQNEAQ (reference sequence). After removal of 6 bases from V and 0 bases from J, the junction contained 5 bases not matched to a gene. In DNA form, the CDR3 reads TGTGCCAGCAGTTCACAGGGGAATAGCAATCAGCCCCAGCATTTT. Its translation: CASSSQGNSNQPQHF.

The chain combines TRBV7-6 with TRBJ1-3; 8 bases match TRBD1. The CDR3 is 18 residues long. In germline, CDR1 is SGHVS, CDR2 FNYEAQ. Trimming at V came to 6 bases and at J to 1 base, leaving 14 bases not matched to a gene. CDR3 DNA: TGTGCCAGCAGTCCCCTCCCGTCTCAGGGGGCATCTGGAAACACCATATATTTT. This codes for CASSPLPSQGASGNTIYF.

The chain couples TRBV12-3 or TRBV12-4 to TRBJ1-1, with 7 bases matching TRBD1. The CDR3 sequence is 13 residues long. The trim removed 5 bases at V and 0 bases at J, leaving 0 bases unmatched. CDR3 loop: CASSTGVNTEAFF. In nucleotides, the CDR3 is TGTGCCAGCAGTACAGGGGTGAACACTGAAGCTTTCTTT.

The chain carries TRBV30 and TRBJ1-1; possible D gene TRBD1, 5 bases. Per the germline V gene, CDR1 is GTSNPN and CDR2 is SVGIG (reference sequence). Trimming cost V 3 bases and J 1 base, with 12 bases left between them. The CDR3 has 14 residues. As DNA, the CDR3 is TGTGCCTGGAGGGCTGCAGGGTCGAACACTGAAGCTTTCTTT. This gives the protein CAWRAAGSNTEAFF.